This T cell receptor beta chain was sequenced for a study of T-cell reconstitution after alpha-beta-depleted transplantation in children. Study results and limitations: Reportedly, only several hundred clones from non-depleted graft cells drove alpha-beta T-cell counts at about two months.

A few counts support this clonotype. What it binds is unknown. Preparation of the TCRbeta library involved a method that used unique molecular identifiers. TCRdb processed the PCR reads anew with MiXCR; each CDR3 protein has one entry. The sample yields almost 250,000 distinct CDR3 sequences, over 20% seen once. Material: PBMCs, obtained before TCRalphabeta/CD19-depleted stem cell transplant. The TCR comes from a girl aged 2-10 years with Fanconi anemia, due to receive a stem cell transplant.

The CDR3 nucleotides are TGCAGCGTTGCCGCAAGCTCTGTATCTAACTATGGCTACACCTTC. Protein sequence: CSVAASSVSNYGYTF. The chain is built from TRBV29-1 and TRBJ1-2; D unclear. Germline assignment: CDR1 SQVTM and CDR2 ANQGSEA. CDR3 length: 15 residues. V dropped 4 bases and J dropped 0 bases, with 15 bases sitting between them. Looking up the rest from reference TRBV29-1 and TRBJ1-2 gives the full variable domain: SAVISQKPSRDICQRGTSLTIQCQVDSQVTMMFWYRQQPGQSLTLIATANQGSEATYESGFVIDKFPISRPNLTFSTLTVSNMSPEDSSIYLCSVAASSVSNYGYTFGSGTRLTVV.